Following are 9 T cell receptor beta chains from one sample sequenced in a study of CD8 T cells in ankylosing spondylitis. TCRdb fed the 5' RACE reads into MiXCR, producing one record per CDR3 protein. The table shows about 340,000 distinct CDR3 sequences, with 20% to 25% occurring only once. Sequencing was carried out using blood, either unsorted or a sorted T cell fraction (not recorded which). These receptor sequences come from a male donor with ankylosing spondylitis or in good health (not recorded which).

V gene TRBV5-6 combines with J gene TRBJ2-7; the match to TRBD1 covers 10 bases. The CDR3 extends over 13 amino acids. V lost 8 bases, J lost 5 bases, and 7 bases stayed unmatched. Germline V gene data show CDR1 as SGHDT and CDR2 as YYEEEE. The CDR3 here is CASQTGGGNEQYF. CDR3 nucleotides: TGTGCCAGTCAGACAGGGGGCGGAAACGAGCAGTACTTC.

This clonotype has just a few counts. The chain's CDR3 is CASSGGIAGGPEDTQYF. For the CDR3, the DNA is TGTGCCAGCAGCGGAGGAATAGCGGGGGGGCCAGAAGATACGCAGTATTTT. The V call is TRBV7-6, the J call TRBJ2-3; TRBD2 agrees at 11 bases. The CDR3 is made up of 17 amino acids. From germline, CDR1 is SGHVS and CDR2 FNYEAQ. Germline trimming cut 5 bases from V and 5 bases from J; bases unmatched to any gene: 12.

The chain uses TRBV6-4 and TRBJ2-1; TRBD2 matches at 8 bases. Germline loops: CDR1 MRHNA, CDR2 SNTAGT. This CDR3 is 15 amino acids long. V was pared by 0 bases and J by 7 bases, with 5 bases of the junction left unmatched. DNA of the CDR3: TGTGCCAGCAGTGACTCGAGCGGGGGAGGGAATGAGCAGTTCTTC. This translates into CASSDSSGGGNEQFF.

This clonotype has just a few counts. The chain combines TRBV7-8 with TRBJ2-3; the match to TRBD2 covers 7 bases. Germline V gene sequence: CDR1 SGHVS, CDR2 FQNEAQ. Unmatched junction bases numbered 8, after V lost 5 bases and J lost 6 bases. The CDR3 contains 14 residues. As DNA, the CDR3 is TGTGCCAGCAGCCCCCCTGACGGGAGGGATACGCAGTATTTT. This translates into CASSPPDGRDTQYF.

This clonotype was seen ten or more times. CDR3 DNA: TGCAGCGTTGAGAAGACAGGGGGGGTCTACAATGAGCAGTTCTTC. Translating it yields CSVEKTGGVYNEQFF. The V and J genes are TRBV29-1 and TRBJ2-1, with 9 bases that match TRBD1. The CDR3 spans 15 residues. Germline V gives CDR1 SQVTM, CDR2 ANQGSEA. Germline trimming cut 3 bases from V and 3 bases from J; bases unmatched to any gene: 6.

The gene calls are TRBV7-9 and TRBJ2-7; unclear D gene. The V end lost 5 bases, the J end lost 6 bases, and 5 bases lay between the germline ends. The germline V gene encodes CDR1 SEHNR and CDR2 FQNEAQ (reference sequence). The CDR3 covers 10 residues. The CDR3 coding sequence is TGTGCCAGCAGCCCTCTCGAGCAGTACTTC. Amino acids: CASSPLEQYF. Filled out from reference TRBV7-9 and TRBJ2-7, the complete variable domain reads DTGVSQNPRHKITKRGQNVTFRCDPISEHNRLYWYRQTLGQGPEFLTYFQNEAQLEKSRLLSDRFSAERPKGSFSTLEIQRTEQGDSAMYLCASSPLEQYFGPGTRLTVT.

This clonotype came up a few times. J is TRBJ2-7 and V is TRBV9; the D gene is possibly TRBD2 (5 bases). CDR1 is SGDLS, CDR2 YYNGEE, per germline. The CDR3 runs 14 residues. The V end was cut by 4 bases, the J end by 3 bases, with 14 bases between. The CDR3, as DNA: TGTGCCAGCAGCTTTAGCGAGCCCAGCTACGAGCAGTACTTC. It codes for CASSFSEPSYEQYF.

This clonotype was recorded a few times. The chain is built from TRBV29-1 and TRBJ2-1, with 15 bases fitting TRBD2. Germline trimming cut 7 bases from V and 9 bases from J; bases unmatched to any gene: 10. The V gene's germline CDR1 is SQVTM and CDR2 ANQGSEA. The CDR3 spans 15 residues. The CDR3 coding sequence is TGCAGCGCCCCCGGGACTAGCGGGGGGCCTCTTGAGCAGTTCTTC. Its protein is CSAPGTSGGPLEQFF.

The table lists this clonotype with a few counts. The rearrangement links TRBV28 to TRBJ1-1; the D gene is possibly TRBD1 (5 bases). CDR3 length: 15 residues. CDR1 is MDHEN, CDR2 SYDVKM, per germline. Trimming stripped 4 bases from V and 1 base from J, with 13 bases between. The CDR3 DNA follows: TGTGCCAGCAGTTCTGGCAGGGCGACGAACACTGAAGCTTTCTTT. Translation: CASSSGRATNTEAFF.